This entry features one T cell receptor (beta chain) sequence. This CDR3 contains 15 residues. V lost 5 bases, J lost 5 bases, and 16 bases lay in between. Germline V lookup: CDR1 SGHRS, CDR2 YFSETQ. This specimen belongs to a study of control samples from healthy donors and cancer patients. Assay: immunoSEQ multiplex PCR; the TCRdb copy retains only in-frame clones and omits some. Of 57,000 or so clones listed, around 94% are singletons. The sequence was obtained from a man aged 30 to 39 in good health. Sequenced: blood. The chain combines TRBV5-1 with TRBJ2-2; D perhaps matches TRBD2 (6 bases). CDR3 amino acids: CASRKSGSETGELFF. As DNA, the CDR3 is TGCGCCAGCAGGAAAAGCGGGTCAGAGACCGGGGAGCTGTTTTTT. The complete variable domain, with remaining parts taken from reference TRBV5-1 and TRBJ2-2, reads KAGVTQTPRYLIKTRGQQVTLSCSPISGHRSVSWYQQTPGQGLQFLFEYFSETQRNKGNFPGRFSGRQFSNSRSEMNVSTLELGDSALYLCASRKSGSETGELFFGEGSRLTVL.